This TCR beta chain was recovered during a study of metastatic and nonmetastatic thyroid tumors. Study-level information: Repertoires were compared across blood and tumor or nodule tissue from malignant and benign thyroid patients. Points from the study as a whole: Patients with malignant thyroid tumors reportedly had significantly higher TCR beta diversity than those with benign nodules, in blood and tumor.

CDR3 length: 18 residues. CDR1 is SGDLS, CDR2 YYNGEE, per germline. Trimming pared 3 bases from V and 2 bases from J, leaving 20 bases between. This clone was seen many times. Its antigen is currently unknown. Patients underwent thyroid surgery, and none had received any treatment before it. Authors' methods: For papillary thyroid cancer, a distant-metastasis classifier was constructed from CDR3 differences observed across clinicopathological groups. TCRdb reanalyzed the PCR reads with MiXCR. The V and J calls, along with clone size, are taken from TCRdb and not from the paper's own processing. Of 43,000 or so clones in the sample, around 15% are singletons; the top ten hold over 20%.

The sequence was obtained from a female donor with papillary thyroid cancer or a benign thyroid nodule (not recorded which). Some clones in this sample may be carry-over from other donors' samples. The sequenced material came from blood. This sequence joins TRBV9 and TRBJ2-2; D may be TRBD2 (6 bases). Written as DNA, the CDR3 is TGTGCCAGCAGCGAAAGGGGCCGGGCTAGCGCAAACACCGGGGAGCTGTTTTTT. Translation: CASSERGRASANTGELFF.